The entry that follows covers one T cell receptor beta chain sequence. Its specificity is unknown. Trimming took 3 bases from V and 6 from J; bases not matched to a gene: 5. The CDR3 contains 15 residues. From germline, CDR1 is SGHTA and CDR2 FQGNSA. The donors were in the approximately 120-subject validation cohort; that cohort was separate from the roughly 730-subject first cohort. These data belong to a study of cytomegalovirus exposure and HLA in healthy donors. Study-wide results and limits: In the 95 to 150 validation repertoires, a later analysis found that first-cohort TCR clusters tended to co-occur.

The method was immunoSEQ multiplex PCR; TCRdb's version includes in-frame clones alone and lacks a portion of them. The data hold approximately 60,000 clones, with around 90% observed a single time. This sequence was found in a man younger than 35 in good health and CMV-seronegative. This rearrangement joins TRBV7-2 to TRBJ2-1; 10 bases fit TRBD2. The sample taken for sequencing was PBMCs. The CDR3 spells CASSFRASGSNEQFF. The CDR3 DNA sequence: TGTGCCAGCAGCTTTCGCGCTAGCGGGAGCAATGAGCAGTTCTTC.